One sample yielded the 5 T cell receptor beta chains listed below, sequenced in a study of early T cells in non-severe SARS-CoV-2 infection. TCRdb re-analysed the 5' RACE reads in MiXCR, keeping a single row per CDR3 protein. The sample has tens of thousands of distinct CDR3 sequences, around 5% seen once. The sequencing input was whole blood. The receptors were sampled from an adult who was a healthcare worker with PCR-confirmed SARS-CoV-2 infection or an uninfected control (not recorded which).

This clonotype was seen a few times. This chain links TRBV2 with TRBJ2-5; D not resolved. The CDR3 is made up of 13 amino acids. Germline-derived CDR1 and CDR2 are SNHLY and FYNNEI. V lost 3 bases to trimming and J lost 7 bases, with 12 bases between them. The DNA for the CDR3 is TGTGCCAGCAGTGAGTCCCTAATTGGGACCCAGTACTTC. Translating gives CASSESLIGTQYF.

This clonotype has at least ten counts. The chain combines TRBV9 with TRBJ1-2; D remains ambiguous. CDR3 length: 12 amino acids. Germline V lookup: CDR1 SGDLS, CDR2 YYNGEE. V lost 0 bases to trimming and J lost 3 bases, with 3 bases between them. The CDR3 sequence is CASSVEDYGYTF. CDR3 DNA sequence: TGTGCCAGCAGCGTAGAGGACTATGGCTACACCTTC.

This clonotype was detected ten times or more. The chain combines TRBV11-2 with TRBJ1-2; 8 nucleotides match TRBD1. The J segment lost 7 bases and the V segment lost 1 base, leaving 2 bases of the junction unmatched. Germline CDR1 and CDR2: SGHAT and FQNNGV. The CDR3 sequence is 13 residues long. CDR3: CASSLGTGSGYTF. The CDR3 region has the DNA TGTGCCAGCAGCTTAGGGACAGGGAGTGGCTACACCTTC.

This clonotype was counted a few times. The CDR3 DNA is TGTGCCAGCAGCGGAGGGACCGACTACGAGCAGTACTTC. It translates to CASSGGTDYEQYF. The chain employs TRBV5-4 and TRBJ2-7, with D maybe TRBD2 (6 bases). The CDR3 is 13 residues long. Germline V CDR1 and CDR2: SGHNT, YYREEE (reference sequence). The V gene lost 4 bases and the J gene lost 3 bases, with 11 bases spanning the gap.

This clonotype is judged medium-sized (0.01 to 0.1%). The CDR3 coding sequence is TGTGCCAGCAGTTTATCGGGGGCCAGGGGCGGGAGGACCTACGAGCAGTACTTC. Translated: CASSLSGARGGRTYEQYF. The rearrangement links TRBV27 to TRBJ2-7, with TRBD2 matching 8 bases. Trimming took 0 bases from V and 2 from J; bases not matched to a gene: 12. CDR3 length equals 18 residues. The germline V gene encodes CDR1 MNHEY and CDR2 SMNVEV (reference sequence).